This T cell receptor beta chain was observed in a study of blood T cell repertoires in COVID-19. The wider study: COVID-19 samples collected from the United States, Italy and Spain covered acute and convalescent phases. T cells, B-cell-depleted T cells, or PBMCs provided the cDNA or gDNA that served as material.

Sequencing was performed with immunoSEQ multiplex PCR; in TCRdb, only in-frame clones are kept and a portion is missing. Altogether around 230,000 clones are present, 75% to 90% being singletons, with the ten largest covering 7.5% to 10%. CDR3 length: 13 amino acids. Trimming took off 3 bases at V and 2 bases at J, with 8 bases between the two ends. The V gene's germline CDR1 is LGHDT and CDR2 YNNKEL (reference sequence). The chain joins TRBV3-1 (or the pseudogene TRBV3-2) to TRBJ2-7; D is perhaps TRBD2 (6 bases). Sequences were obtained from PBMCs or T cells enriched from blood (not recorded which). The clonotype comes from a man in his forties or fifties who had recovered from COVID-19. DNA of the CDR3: TGTGCCAGCAGCCAGGGAGGACCCTACGAGCAGTACTTC. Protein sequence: CASSQGGPYEQYF.